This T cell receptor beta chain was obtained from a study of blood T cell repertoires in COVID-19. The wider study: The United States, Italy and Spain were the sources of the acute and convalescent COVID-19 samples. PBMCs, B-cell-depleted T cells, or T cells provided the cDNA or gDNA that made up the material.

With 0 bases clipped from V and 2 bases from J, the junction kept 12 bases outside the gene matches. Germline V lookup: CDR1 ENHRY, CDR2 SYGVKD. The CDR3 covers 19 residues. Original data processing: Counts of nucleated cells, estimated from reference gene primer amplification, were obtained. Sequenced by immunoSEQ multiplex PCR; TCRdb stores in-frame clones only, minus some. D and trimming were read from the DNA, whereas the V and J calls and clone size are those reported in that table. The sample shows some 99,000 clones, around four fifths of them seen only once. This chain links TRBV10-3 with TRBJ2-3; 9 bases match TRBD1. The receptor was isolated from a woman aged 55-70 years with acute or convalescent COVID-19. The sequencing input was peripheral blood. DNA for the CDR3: TGTGCCATCAGTGAGTCCGGGGGACATGGACAGGGGAACACAGATACGCAGTATTTT. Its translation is CAISESGGHGQGNTDTQYF.